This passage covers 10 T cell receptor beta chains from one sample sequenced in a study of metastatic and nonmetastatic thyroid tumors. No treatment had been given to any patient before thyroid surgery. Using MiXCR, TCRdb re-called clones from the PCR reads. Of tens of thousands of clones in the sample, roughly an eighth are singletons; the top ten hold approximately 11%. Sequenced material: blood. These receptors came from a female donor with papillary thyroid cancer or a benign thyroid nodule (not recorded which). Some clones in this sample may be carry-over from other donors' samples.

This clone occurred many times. The CDR3 loop reads CASCCASGANVLTF. The DNA of the CDR3 is TGTGCCAGTTGTTGCGCTTCTGGGGCCAACGTCCTGACTTTC. The genes are TRBV19 and TRBJ2-6; the D is unclear. This CDR3 has 14 residues. V gave up 8 bases and J gave up 1 base, with 9 bases separating them. The V gene's germline CDR1 is LNHDA and CDR2 SQIVND (reference sequence).

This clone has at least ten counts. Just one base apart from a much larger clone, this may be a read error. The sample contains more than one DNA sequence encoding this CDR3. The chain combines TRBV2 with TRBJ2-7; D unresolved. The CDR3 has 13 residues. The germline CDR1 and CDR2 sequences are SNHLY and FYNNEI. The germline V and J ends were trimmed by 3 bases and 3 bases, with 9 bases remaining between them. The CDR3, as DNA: TGTGCCAGCAGTGAGGGCCCGGGCTACGAGCAGTACTTC. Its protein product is CASSEGPGYEQYF.

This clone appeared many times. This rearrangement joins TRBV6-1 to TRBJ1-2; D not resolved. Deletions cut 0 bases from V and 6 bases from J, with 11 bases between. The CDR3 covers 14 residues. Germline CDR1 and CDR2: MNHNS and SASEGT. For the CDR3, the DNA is TGTGCCAGCAGTGAAGCTAGCAGGCCAAATGGCTACACCTTC. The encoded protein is CASSEASRPNGYTF.

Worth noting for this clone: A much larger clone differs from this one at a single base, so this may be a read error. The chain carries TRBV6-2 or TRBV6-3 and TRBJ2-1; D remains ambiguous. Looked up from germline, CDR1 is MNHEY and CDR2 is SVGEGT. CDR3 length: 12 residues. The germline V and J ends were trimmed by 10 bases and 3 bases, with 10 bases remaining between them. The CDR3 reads CAIQDGYNEQFF. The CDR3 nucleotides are TGTGCCATCCAGGACGGCTACAATGAGCAGTTCTTC.

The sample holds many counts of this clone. DNA for the CDR3: TGTGCCAGCAGCTTGGGGGAGGGTCTTGCCTACGAGCAGTACTTC. Translated, it gives CASSLGEGLAYEQYF. This chain joins TRBV7-2 and TRBJ2-7, with 7 nucleotides matching TRBD2. With 3 bases clipped from V and 2 bases from J, the junction kept 7 bases outside the gene matches. CDR3 length: 15 residues. Germline V CDR1 and CDR2: SGHTA, FQGNSA.

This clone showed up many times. In DNA form, the CDR3 reads TGTGCCAGCAGCCCCTCCCCTGGTGGCGAGCAGTACTTC. As protein: CASSPSPGGEQYF. This chain joins TRBV7-9 and TRBJ2-7; no clear D. Trimming took 5 bases from V and 6 from J, leaving 14 bases between them. The V gene's germline CDR1 is SEHNR and CDR2 FQNEAQ (reference sequence). The CDR3 runs to 13 residues.

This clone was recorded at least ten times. The CDR3 bases are TGTGCCAGCAGCTCCCGGGACAGGGCGGGCACCGGGGAGCTGTTTTTT. It yields the protein CASSSRDRAGTGELFF. This chain links TRBV7-3 with TRBJ2-2; TRBD1 matches at 9 bases. From germline, CDR1 is SGHTA and CDR2 FQGTGA. V shed 4 bases, J shed 4 bases, and the junction held 7 bases outside the gene matches. This CDR3 region has 16 residues.

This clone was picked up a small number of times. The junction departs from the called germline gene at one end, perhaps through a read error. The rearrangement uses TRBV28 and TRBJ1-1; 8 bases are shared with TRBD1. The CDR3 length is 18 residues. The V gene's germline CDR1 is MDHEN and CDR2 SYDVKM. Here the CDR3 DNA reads TGTGCCAGCAGTCTTGGGGGCCAGGGGGCGTTGGTGAAAACTGAAGCTTTCTTT. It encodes CASSLGGQGALVKTEAFF. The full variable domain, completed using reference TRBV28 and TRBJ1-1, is DVKVTQSSRYLVKRTGEKVFLECVQDMDHENMFWYRQDPGLGLRLIYFSYDVKMKEKGDIPEGYSVSREKKERFSLILESASTNQTSMYLCASSLGGQGALVKTEAFFGQGTRLTVV.

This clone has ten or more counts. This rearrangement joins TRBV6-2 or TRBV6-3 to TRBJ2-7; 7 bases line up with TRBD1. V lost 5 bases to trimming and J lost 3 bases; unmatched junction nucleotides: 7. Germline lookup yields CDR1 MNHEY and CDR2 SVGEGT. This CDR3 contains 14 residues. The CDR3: CASSPTRTGYEQYF. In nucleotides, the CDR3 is TGTGCCAGCAGTCCTACCCGGACAGGCTACGAGCAGTACTTC.

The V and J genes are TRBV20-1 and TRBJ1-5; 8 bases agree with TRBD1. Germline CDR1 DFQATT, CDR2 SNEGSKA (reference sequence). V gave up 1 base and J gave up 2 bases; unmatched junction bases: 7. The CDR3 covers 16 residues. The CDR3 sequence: CSARAPGGWCNQPQHF. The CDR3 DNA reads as TGCAGTGCTAGAGCCCCAGGGGGCTGGTGCAATCAGCCCCAGCATTTT.